This paragraph reports one T cell receptor beta chain. The CDR3 is 16 amino acids. Germline-derived CDR1 and CDR2 are SGHRS and YFSETQ. J lost 6 bases, V lost 0 bases, and 8 bases had no gene match. This entry is derived from a study of shared clonotypes between healthy human individuals. TCRdb's copy holds only in-frame clones and misses some; the assay was immunoSEQ multiplex PCR. The sample shows approximately 2,000,000 clones, 80% to 95% of them seen only once. Source material: naive CD4+ T cells from PBMCs. The subset was: CD45RA+ positively selected. J is TRBJ2-1 and V is TRBV5-1, with TRBD1 matching 8 bases. The receptor's source is a man between 18 and 35 years old in good health. Some clones in this sample may be carry-over from other donors' samples. The CDR3 nucleotides are TGCGCCAGCAGCTTGGCCATGACAGGGGCCCCCAATGAGCAGTTCTTC. Amino acids: CASSLAMTGAPNEQFF.